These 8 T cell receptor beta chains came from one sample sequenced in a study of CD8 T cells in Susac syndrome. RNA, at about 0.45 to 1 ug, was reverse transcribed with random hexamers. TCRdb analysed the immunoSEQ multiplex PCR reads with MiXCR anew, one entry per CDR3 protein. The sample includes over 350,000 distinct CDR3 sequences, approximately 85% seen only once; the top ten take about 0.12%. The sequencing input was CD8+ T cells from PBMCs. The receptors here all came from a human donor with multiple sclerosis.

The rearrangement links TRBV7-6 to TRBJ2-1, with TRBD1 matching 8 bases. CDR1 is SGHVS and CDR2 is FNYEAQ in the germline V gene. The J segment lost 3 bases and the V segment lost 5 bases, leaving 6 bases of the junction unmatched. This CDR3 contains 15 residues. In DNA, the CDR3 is TGTGCCAGCAGCGGAGGACAGGGCTACTACAATGAGCAGTTCTTC. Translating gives CASSGGQGYYNEQFF.

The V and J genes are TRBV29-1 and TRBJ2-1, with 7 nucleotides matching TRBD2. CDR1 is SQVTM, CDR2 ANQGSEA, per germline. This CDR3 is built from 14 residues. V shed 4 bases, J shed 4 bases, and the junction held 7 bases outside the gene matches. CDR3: CSVALAEAYNEQFF. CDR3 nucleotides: TGCAGCGTTGCTCTAGCGGAAGCTTACAATGAGCAGTTCTTC.

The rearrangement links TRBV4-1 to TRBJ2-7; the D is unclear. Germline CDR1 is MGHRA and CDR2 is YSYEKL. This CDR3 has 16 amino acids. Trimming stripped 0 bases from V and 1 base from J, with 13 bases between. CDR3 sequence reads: CASSQDPAHFSYEQYF. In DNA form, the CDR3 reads TGCGCCAGCAGCCAAGACCCGGCGCACTTTTCCTACGAGCAGTACTTC.

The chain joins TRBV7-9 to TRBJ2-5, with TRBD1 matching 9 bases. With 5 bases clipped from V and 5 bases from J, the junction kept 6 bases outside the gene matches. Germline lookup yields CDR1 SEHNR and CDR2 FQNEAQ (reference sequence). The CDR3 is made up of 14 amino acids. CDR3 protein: CASSPRDRVETQYF. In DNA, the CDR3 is TGTGCCAGCAGCCCCCGGGACAGGGTTGAGACCCAGTACTTC.

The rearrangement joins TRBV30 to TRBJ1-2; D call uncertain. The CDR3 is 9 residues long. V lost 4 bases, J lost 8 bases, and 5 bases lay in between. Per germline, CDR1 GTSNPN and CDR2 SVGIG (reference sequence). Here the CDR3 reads CAWTYGYTF. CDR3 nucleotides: TGTGCCTGGACTTACGGCTACACCTTC.

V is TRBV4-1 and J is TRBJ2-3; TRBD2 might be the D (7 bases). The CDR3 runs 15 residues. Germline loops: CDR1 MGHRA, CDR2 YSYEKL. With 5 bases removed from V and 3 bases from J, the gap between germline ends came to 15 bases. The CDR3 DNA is TGCGCCAGCAGCGGAGGGGGGGACGTGACAGATACGCAGTATTTT. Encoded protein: CASSGGGDVTDTQYF.

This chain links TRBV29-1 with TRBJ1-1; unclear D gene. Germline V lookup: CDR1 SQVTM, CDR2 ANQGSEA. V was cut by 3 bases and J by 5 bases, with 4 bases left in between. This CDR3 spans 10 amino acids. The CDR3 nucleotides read TGCAGCGTTGAGCGGACTGAAGCTTTCTTT. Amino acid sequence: CSVERTEAFF.

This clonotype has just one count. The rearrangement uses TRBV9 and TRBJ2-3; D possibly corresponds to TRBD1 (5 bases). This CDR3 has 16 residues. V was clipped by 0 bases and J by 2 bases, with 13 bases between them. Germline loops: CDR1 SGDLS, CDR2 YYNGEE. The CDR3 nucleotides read TGTGCCAGCAGCGTAGCCCAGGGTGGAGTCACAGATACGCAGTATTTT. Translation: CASSVAQGGVTDTQYF.